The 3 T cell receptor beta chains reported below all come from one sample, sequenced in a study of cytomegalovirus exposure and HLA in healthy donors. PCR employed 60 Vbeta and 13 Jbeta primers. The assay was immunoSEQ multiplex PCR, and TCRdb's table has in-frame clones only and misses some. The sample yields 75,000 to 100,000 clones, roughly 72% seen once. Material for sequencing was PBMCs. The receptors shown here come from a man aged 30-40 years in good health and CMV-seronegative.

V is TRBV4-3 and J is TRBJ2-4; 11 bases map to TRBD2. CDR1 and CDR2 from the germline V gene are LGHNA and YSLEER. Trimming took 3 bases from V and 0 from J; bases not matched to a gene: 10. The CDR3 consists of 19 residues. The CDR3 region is CASSHISSGLAGAKNIQYF. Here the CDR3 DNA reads TGCGCCAGCAGCCACATCTCGTCCGGACTAGCGGGAGCCAAAAACATTCAGTACTTC.

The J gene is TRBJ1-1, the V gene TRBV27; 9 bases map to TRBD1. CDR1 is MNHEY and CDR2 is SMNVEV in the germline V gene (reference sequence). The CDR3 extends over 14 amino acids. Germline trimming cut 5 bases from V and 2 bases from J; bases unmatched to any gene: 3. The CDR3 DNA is TGTGCCAGCAGTATACAGGGGGCCAACACTGAAGCTTTCTTT. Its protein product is CASSIQGANTEAFF.

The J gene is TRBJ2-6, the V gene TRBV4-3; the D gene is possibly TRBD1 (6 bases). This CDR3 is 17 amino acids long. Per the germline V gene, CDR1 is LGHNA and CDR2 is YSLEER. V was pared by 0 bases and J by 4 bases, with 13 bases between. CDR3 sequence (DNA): TGCGCCAGCAGCCAAGATTCAGGGGCGCGGGGGGCCAACGTCCTGACTTTC. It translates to CASSQDSGARGANVLTF.